This is a list of T cell receptor beta chains from one sample in a study of beta chain features in type 1 diabetes. Libraries were prepared by immunoSEQ multiplex PCR; TCRdb keeps only in-frame clonotypes and omits some of them. Here the sample spans about 700,000 clones, around 15% being singletons. Material for sequencing was naive CD4+ T cells from blood. The receptors were gathered from a man between 18 and 29 years old with type 1 diabetes. Both conserved end residues are part of each CDR3. The D gene is left open where the match is weak. Size values are once, few and many counts, or a class for expanded clones, and some rows have none.

>-|few|TRBJ2-5|TRBV9
TGTGCCAGCAGCGTAGCTCCCGGGGACCGGGAGATGACCCAGTACTTC
CASSVAPGDREMTQYF
>-|few|TRBJ1-2|TRBV6-1
TGTGCCAGCAGTGTACGGGAGATTAACTATGGCTACACCTTC
CASSVREINYGYTF
>-|-|TRBJ2-1|TRBV2
TGTGCCAGCACCGGGGTAGCTTTCTACAATGAGCAGTTCTTC
CASTGVAFYNEQFF
>-|-|TRBJ2-3|TRBV6-1
TGTGCCAGCAGTGGAGACGGTGGGACAGATACGCAGTATTTT
CASSGDGGTDTQYF
>TRBD1|few|TRBJ1-6|TRBV28
TGTGCCAGCAGCCCCGGACAGGACCATTCACCCCTCCACTTT
CASSPGQDHSPLHF
>TRBD1|-|TRBJ2-7|TRBV2
TGTGCCGGCCGGGACAGGGCCGCCTACGAGCAGTACTTC
CAGRDRAAYEQYF
>TRBD2|few|TRBJ2-3|TRBV15
TGTGCCACCAGCAGGGGGACTAGCGGGGGCCCAGATACGCAGTATTTT
CATSRGTSGGPDTQYF
>TRBD1|-|TRBJ2-7|TRBV11-2
TGTGCCAGCAGGAAACTTCGGGACAGAGTCTACGAGCAGTACTTC
CASRKLRDRVYEQYF
>-|few|TRBJ2-5|TRBV6-5
TGTGCCAGCAGCCCCTCGAGCGGGCAAGAGACCCAGTACTTC
CASSPSSGQETQYF
>-|few|TRBJ2-2|TRBV10-3
TGTGCCATCAGTGAGTCAGGGTCAAGCACCGGGGAGCTGTTTTTT
CAISESGSSTGELFF
>-|few|TRBJ1-5|TRBV5-1
TGCGCCAGCAGCTCTAACGGGGGGAATCAGCCCCAGCATTTT
CASSSNGGNQPQHF
>TRBD1|-|TRBJ2-1|TRBV27
TGTGCCAGCAGTTTCCCCGGACAGGGGGAGTTCTTC
CASSFPGQGEFF
>-|few|TRBJ1-4|TRBV18
TGTGCCAGCTCACCATACGGGACCGACAATAATGAAAAACTGTTTTTT
CASSPYGTDNNEKLFF
>TRBD2|-|TRBJ2-7|TRBV10-2
TGCGCCAGCACCACCGGGACTAGCGGGGCCGAGCAGTACTTC
CASTTGTSGAEQYF
>-|-|TRBJ2-3|TRBV27
TGTGCCAGCAGTACCCTTGGACCCACAGATACGCAGTATTTT
CASSTLGPTDTQYF
>TRBD1|-|TRBJ1-2|TRBV29-1
TGCAGCGTTGAAGCTGAGACAGGGGGCCTCTATGGCTACACCTTC
CSVEAETGGLYGYTF
>-|-|TRBJ2-2|TRBV5-1
TGCGCCAGCAGCTTGGAGCGCGGCGGGGAGCTGTTTTTT
CASSLERGGELFF
>TRBD1|-|TRBJ2-7|TRBV28
TGTGCCAGCAGCCCGACCGGGACAGGGGCTCGGGAGCAGTACTTC
CASSPTGTGAREQYF
>TRBD2|-|TRBJ2-1|TRBV19
TGTGCCAGTAGTTGGGCCAGCGGGGGGGAGCAGTTCTTC
CASSWASGGEQFF
>-|few|TRBJ1-5|TRBV30
TGTGCCTGGACCGAGGGTGATCAGCCCCAGCATTTT
CAWTEGDQPQHF
>TRBD1|-|TRBJ2-3|TRBV9
TGTGCCAGCAGCGACCGGGGGACAGGGCCAGATACGCAGTATTTT
CASSDRGTGPDTQYF
>-|few|TRBJ2-7|TRBV30
TGTGCCGTCTCGCGGGGGCCTGGGGAGCAGTACTTC
CAVSRGPGEQYF
>TRBD1|-|TRBJ1-5|TRBV4-1
TGCGCCAGCAGCCAGTCAGGGACAGTTAGCAATCAGCCCCAGCATTTT
CASSQSGTVSNQPQHF
>-|few|TRBJ1-1|TRBV9
TGTGCCAGCAGCCCCACCCTGGGTGAAGCTTTCTTT
CASSPTLGEAFF
>TRBD2|few|TRBJ2-3|TRBV27
TGTGCCAGCAGTCCCGGACTAGCGGCTAGCACAGATACGCAGTATTTT
CASSPGLAASTDTQYF
>TRBD1|-|TRBJ2-7|TRBV28
TGTGCCAGCAGTTTAGGGACAGGGGATACCTACGAGCAGTACTTC
CASSLGTGDTYEQYF
>TRBD1|once|TRBJ1-1|TRBV7-9
TGTGCCAGCAGCATGGACAGGTGGGGGAACACTGAAGCTTTCTTT
CASSMDRWGNTEAFF
>-|few|TRBJ2-2|TRBV2
TGTGCCAGCAACTGGGCACCCAACACCGGGGAGCTGTTTTTT
CASNWAPNTGELFF
>TRBD1|few|TRBJ2-7|TRBV30
TGTGCCTGGAATGCAGGGGGCGGCGAGCAGTACTTC
CAWNAGGGEQYF
>TRBD1|few|TRBJ2-6|TRBV5-1
TGCGCCAGCAGCCCCAGCGGACAGGGTCTCGGGGCCAACGTCCTGACTTTC
CASSPSGQGLGANVLTF
>-|-|TRBJ2-7|TRBV6-5
TGTGCCAGCAGTTACGAAGTCAGGGGGGGATACGAGCAGTACTTC
CASSYEVRGGYEQYF
>-|few|TRBJ1-2|TRBV18
TGTGCCAGCTCACAGACGGGCGGAGCAGTTGGCTACACCTTC
CASSQTGGAVGYTF
>-|-|TRBJ1-1|TRBV4-1
TGCGCCAGCAGCCAAGATAGACGAAACACTGAAGCTTTCTTT
CASSQDRRNTEAFF
>-|-|TRBJ2-1|TRBV6-5
TGTGCCAGCAGTTACGGGGGCTTCACCTACAATGAGCAGTTCTTC
CASSYGGFTYNEQFF
>-|-|TRBJ2-3|TRBV28
TGTGCCAGCAGTTCCCCCGAGACAGATACGCAGTATTTT
CASSSPETDTQYF
>TRBD1|-|TRBJ1-2|TRBV29-1
TGCAGCGTCCTAGGACAGGGACCCTATGGCTACACCTTC
CSVLGQGPYGYTF
>TRBD1|few|TRBJ1-1|TRBV28
TGTGCCAGCAGTCCCCAGGACAGGGGTGTCACTGAAGCTTTCTTT
CASSPQDRGVTEAFF
>-|once|TRBJ2-3|TRBV4-2
TGTGCCAGCAGCCAAGATACGACAGATACGCAGTATTTT
CASSQDTTDTQYF
>-|-|TRBJ2-6|TRBV25-1
TGTGCCAGCAGTGGGGACACAACTGGGGCCAACGTCCTGACTTTC
CASSGDTTGANVLTF
>-|few|TRBJ2-1|TRBV15
TGTGCCACCAGCAGGTCCGTCGAGAATGAGCAGTTCTTC
CATSRSVENEQFF
>TRBD1|few|TRBJ1-2|TRBV2
TGTGCCAGCAGTGGACAGGGTGCTAACTATGGCTACACCTTC
CASSGQGANYGYTF
>-|few|TRBJ2-1|TRBV10-3
TGTGCCATCAGTGAGTCGGGAGACATGGATGAGCAGTTCTTC
CAISESGDMDEQFF
>-|-|TRBJ1-2|TRBV29-1
TGCAGCGTTCCTAAGGGCCCTGAAGGCTACACCTTC
CSVPKGPEGYTF